These 17 T cell receptor beta chains were sequenced from one sample in a study of identical twins. TCRdb reprocessed the 5' RACE reads via MiXCR and lists one record per CDR3 protein. The data hold roughly 700,000 distinct CDR3 sequences, with 8% to 9% observed a single time. Separately, the same data were catalogued under a study of yellow fever vaccine responses in identical twins.

The sample comprised PBMCs. Receptor source: a woman aged 18-29 years in good health.

This clonotype was observed at least ten times. V and J are TRBV20-1 and TRBJ2-7, with D unclear. The germline gives CDR1 DFQATT, CDR2 SNEGSKA (reference sequence). V was cut by 2 bases and J by 6 bases, with 14 bases left in between. There are 13 residues in the CDR3. The CDR3 reads CSARPGSVSEQYF. The CDR3, as DNA: TGCAGTGCTAGACCTGGTTCAGTGAGCGAGCAGTACTTC.

This clonotype was seen many times. The chain carries TRBV5-1 and TRBJ2-2; 9 nucleotides align to TRBD1. Trimming at V came to 4 bases and at J to 4 bases, leaving 17 bases not matched to a gene. Per the germline V gene, CDR1 is SGHRS and CDR2 is YFSETQ. This CDR3 contains 19 residues. CDR3 bases: TGCGCCAGCAGCCCATGGGACAGGGCAGAAATGGAAATCACCGGGGAGCTGTTTTTT. It is translated as CASSPWDRAEMEITGELFF.

This clonotype was seen a few times. The CDR3 here is CASVDLISPLHF. CDR3 coding DNA: TGTGCCAGCGTTGACCTTATTTCACCCCTCCACTTT. The chain carries TRBV2 and TRBJ1-6; no clear D gene. The germline V and J ends were trimmed by 8 bases and 9 bases, with 11 bases remaining between them. Germline lookup yields CDR1 SNHLY and CDR2 FYNNEI. This CDR3 spans 12 amino acids. Full variable domain (rest looked up from reference TRBV2 and TRBJ1-6): EPEVTQTPSHQVTQMGQEVILRCVPISNHLYFYWYRQILGQKVEFLVSFYNNEISEKSEIFDDQFSVERPDGSNFTLKIRSTKLEDSAMYFCASVDLISPLHFGNGTRLTVT.

At least ten counts were recorded for this clonotype. The chain has TRBV2 and TRBJ2-3; 9 bases are shared with TRBD2. The CDR3 sequence is 18 residues long. Germline values: CDR1 SNHLY, CDR2 FYNNEI. Unmatched junction bases numbered 10, after V lost 3 bases and J lost 0 bases. CDR3 residues: CASSESSGRKYSTDTQYF. The CDR3 nucleotides are TGTGCCAGCAGTGAGTCCAGCGGGAGGAAATATAGCACAGATACGCAGTATTTT.

In its sample, this clonotype was seen many times. V usage is TRBV6-2 or TRBV6-3 and J usage is TRBJ2-1; maybe TRBD2 (5 bases). V lost 7 bases and J lost 6, with 16 bases in between. Germline CDR1 is MNHEY and CDR2 is SVGEGT. The CDR3 totals 14 residues. The CDR3 DNA reads as TGTGCCAGCACCAACTGGAGGCGTACCAATGAGCAGTTCTTC. It specifies CASTNWRRTNEQFF.

The chain links TRBV10-3 to TRBJ2-7; tentatively, D is TRBD2 (6 bases). The CDR3 sequence is 14 residues long. Trimming pared 11 bases from V and 5 bases from J, leaving 22 bases between. The V gene's germline CDR1 is ENHRY and CDR2 SYGVKD. The CDR3: CAASSSGASDEQYF. The CDR3 DNA sequence: TGTGCCGCGTCAAGTAGCGGAGCAAGCGACGAGCAGTACTTC.

Only a few counts were recorded for this clonotype. This chain uses TRBV24-1 with TRBJ1-5; the D gene is possibly TRBD1 (5 bases). Germline V gene sequence: CDR1 KGHDR, CDR2 SFDVKD. Trimming stripped 3 bases from V and 2 bases from J, with 10 bases between. The CDR3 totals 15 residues. CDR3 sequence: CATSDGPGGNQPQHF. The CDR3 nucleotides read TGTGCCACCAGTGATGGGCCGGGGGGCAATCAGCCCCAGCATTTT.

The rearrangement links TRBV4-3 to TRBJ2-7, with 10 bases identical to TRBD2. Trimming cost V 1 base and J 3 bases; bases outside gene matches: 9. CDR1 LGHNA and CDR2 YSLEER come from the germline V gene. CDR3 length: 17 amino acids. CDR3 in DNA: TGCGCCAGCAGCCAAGCCCCAGGACTAGCGGCCCACTACGAGCAGTACTTC. This codes for CASSQAPGLAAHYEQYF.

In this sample, this clonotype turned up a few times. The chain couples TRBV4-3 to TRBJ2-2; TRBD2 matches at 11 bases. CDR1 LGHNA and CDR2 YSLEER come from the germline V gene. The CDR3 totals 20 residues. The junction had 12 bases not matched to a gene; V was cut back by 3 bases and J by 0 bases. The CDR3 DNA reads as TGCGCCAGCAGCCAGCTAATCGGGACTAGCGGACACCCGAACACCGGGGAGCTGTTTTTT. It encodes CASSQLIGTSGHPNTGELFF.

The sample holds many counts of this clonotype. The rearrangement links TRBV6-1 to TRBJ1-5, with a weak D call TRBD1 (5 bases). The ends were cut back, 5 bases at V and 0 bases at J, with 8 bases in the middle. CDR1 is MNHNS, CDR2 SASEGT, per germline. The CDR3 runs to 14 residues. DNA of the CDR3: TGTGCCAGCAGTCCCGGGACTAGCAATCAGCCCCAGCATTTT. Its translation is CASSPGTSNQPQHF.

This clonotype was observed a handful of times. This chain uses TRBV4-1 with TRBJ2-7, with 9 positions matching TRBD1. Unmatched junction bases numbered 10, after V lost 0 bases and J lost 7 bases. The germline V gene has CDR1 MGHRA and CDR2 YSYEKL. The CDR3 contains 16 residues. The CDR3 loop reads CASSQDVGTGGKEQYF. The DNA for the CDR3 is TGCGCCAGCAGCCAAGACGTGGGTACAGGGGGCAAAGAGCAGTACTTC.

For this clonotype: Being one base from a much bigger clone, this may be a read error. The chain joins TRBV5-1 to TRBJ2-7; D may be TRBD1 (6 bases). This CDR3 has 16 amino acids. V was trimmed by 1 base and J by 1 base, leaving 15 bases between them. Germline loops: CDR1 SGHRS, CDR2 YFSETQ. The chain's CDR3 is CASSLTGQWASYEQYF. The CDR3 DNA reads as TGCGCCAGCAGCTTGACTGGACAGTGGGCATCCTACGAGCAGTACTTC.

There are a few counts of this clonotype. This chain connects TRBV20-1 to TRBJ2-3; 8 bases align to TRBD1. The germline CDR1 and CDR2 sequences are DFQATT and SNEGSKA (reference sequence). Trimming cost V 6 bases and J 2 bases; bases outside gene matches: 7. The CDR3 runs 14 residues. The CDR3 sequence is CSASPGQDTDTQYF. In DNA, the CDR3 is TGCAGTGCGTCTCCGGGACAGGACACAGATACGCAGTATTTT.

This clonotype appeared a few times. This rearrangement joins TRBV7-6 to TRBJ2-7, with 7 positions matching TRBD2. The CDR3 totals 17 residues. Germline V gene lookup returns CDR1 SGHVS and CDR2 FNYEAQ. Unmatched junction bases numbered 14, after V lost 3 bases and J lost 3 bases. The DNA of the CDR3 is TGTGCCAGCAGCTTGGGGGTTGGGAGCGGGATACACTACGAGCAGTACTTC. This sequence encodes CASSLGVGSGIHYEQYF. The full variable domain, in which reference TRBV7-6 and TRBJ2-7 provide the parts outside the CDR3, is GAGVSQSPRYKVTKRGQDVALRCDPISGHVSLYWYRQALGQGPEFLTYFNYEAQQDKSGLPNDRFSAERPEGSISTLTIQRTEQRDSAMYRCASSLGVGSGIHYEQYFGPGTRLTVT.

This clonotype was found a few times. The CDR3 region has the DNA TGTGCCGCCGGATACGGCCCCTACAATGAGCAGTTCTTC. Translating gives CAAGYGPYNEQFF. This sequence joins TRBV27 and TRBJ2-1; D remains ambiguous. The CDR3 runs 13 residues. CDR1 and CDR2 (germline): MNHEY, SMNVEV (reference sequence). Trimming shortened V by 11 bases and J by 2 bases, and 13 bases separated the two germline ends.

This clonotype was seen a handful of times. The chain carries TRBV20-1 and TRBJ2-7; TRBD2 matches 10 bases. CDR1 is DFQATT and CDR2 is SNEGSKA in the germline V gene (reference sequence). The CDR3 loop spans 14 amino acids. V shed 3 bases, J shed 3 bases, and the junction held 5 bases outside the gene matches. Here the CDR3 DNA reads TGCAGTGCTAGTTCTGGGACTAGCGTCTACGAGCAGTACTTC. Translated: CSASSGTSVYEQYF.

This clonotype was seen repeatedly, ten times or more. The CDR3 here is CAISERSGNTEAFF. In nucleotides, the CDR3 is TGTGCCATCAGTGAGCGGTCAGGGAACACTGAAGCTTTCTTT. The chain combines TRBV10-3 with TRBJ1-1, with D hard to call. Germline V gene sequence: CDR1 ENHRY, CDR2 SYGVKD. The V end lost 2 bases, the J end lost 1 base, and 8 bases lay between the germline ends. The CDR3 spans 14 residues.